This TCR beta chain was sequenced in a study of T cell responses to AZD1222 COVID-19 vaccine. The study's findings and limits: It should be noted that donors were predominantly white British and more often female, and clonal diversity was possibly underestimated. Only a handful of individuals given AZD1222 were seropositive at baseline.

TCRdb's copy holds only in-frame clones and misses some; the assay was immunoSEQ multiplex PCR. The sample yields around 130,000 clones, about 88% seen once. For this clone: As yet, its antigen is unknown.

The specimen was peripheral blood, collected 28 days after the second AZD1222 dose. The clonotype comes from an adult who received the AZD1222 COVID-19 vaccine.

For the CDR3, the DNA is TGTGCCAGCAGTGCCAGCTCAGGACAGGCGGTCTATGGCTACACCTTC. Encoded protein: CASSASSGQAVYGYTF. The chain is built from TRBV6-1 and TRBJ1-2; 7 bases agree with TRBD1. The ends lost 4 bases at V and 4 bases at J; junction bases unmatched: 12. The CDR3 spans 16 residues. Germline V gene data show CDR1 as MNHNS and CDR2 as SASEGT.